Below are 10 T cell receptor beta chains sequenced from a single sample in a study of a mutant IDH1 vaccine in newly diagnosed glioma. Some clones are missing from TCRdb's copy, which holds only in-frame ones; the method was immunoSEQ multiplex PCR. In the table there are approximately 82,000 clones, 85% to 90% of which are singletons. Antigens for these TCRs are unknown. Time point indicated: week 23, last vaccination. Every vaccine dose comprised 300 ug of mutant IDH1 20-mer peptide plus topical imiquimod. Sample: PBMCs, taken from a glioma patient whose treatment included an IDH1 peptide vaccine. The receptors shown here come from a woman aged 45-60 years with glioma.

The chain links TRBV6-6 to TRBJ1-5; no clear D gene. V was trimmed by 6 bases and J by 0 bases, leaving 12 bases between them. The CDR3 is 15 residues long. Looked up from germline, CDR1 is MNHNY and CDR2 is SVGAGI (reference sequence). As DNA, the CDR3 is TGTGCCAGCAGCGTCGGGCTCTATAGCAATCAGCCCCAGCATTTT. The encoded protein is CASSVGLYSNQPQHF.

The chain links TRBV19 to TRBJ2-1; 11 positions agree with TRBD2. Trimming cost V 6 bases and J 8 bases; bases outside gene matches: 9. From germline, CDR1 is LNHDA and CDR2 SQIVND (reference sequence). The CDR3 extends over 15 amino acids. In nucleotides, the CDR3 is TGTGCCAGTAGACTAGCGGGAGCCCCTACGGATGAGCAGTTCTTC. The encoded protein is CASRLAGAPTDEQFF.

This sequence joins TRBV2 and TRBJ2-7; 11 positions match TRBD2. Trimming took 6 bases from V and 2 from J; bases not matched to a gene: 9. The CDR3 extends over 16 amino acids. In germline, CDR1 is SNHLY, CDR2 FYNNEI. The DNA for the CDR3 is TGTGCCAGCAGGAAGCCTAGCGGGAGGAACACCTACGAGCAGTACTTC. This codes for CASRKPSGRNTYEQYF.

V gene TRBV6-1 combines with J gene TRBJ1-5, with TRBD1 as a possible D gene (5 bases). Germline values: CDR1 MNHNS, CDR2 SASEGT. Deletions cut 10 bases from V and 1 base from J, with 14 bases between. The length of the CDR3 is 14 residues. The DNA of the CDR3 is TGTGCCACCAGGAAACGGGGGAGCAATCAGCCCCAGCATTTT. Translating gives CATRKRGSNQPQHF.

V gene TRBV7-9 combines with J gene TRBJ1-4; 9 bases map to TRBD1. Germline CDR1 and CDR2: SEHNR and FQNEAQ (reference sequence). This CDR3 has 13 amino acids. V was clipped by 2 bases and J by 10 bases; unmatched bases: 2. CDR3 sequence reads: CASSLPGQGKLFF. CDR3 nucleotides: TGTGCCAGCAGCTTACCGGGACAGGGAAAACTGTTTTTT. Looking up the rest from reference TRBV7-9 and TRBJ1-4 gives the full variable domain: DTGVSQNPRHKITKRGQNVTFRCDPISEHNRLYWYRQTLGQGPEFLTYFQNEAQLEKSRLLSDRFSAERPKGSFSTLEIQRTEQGDSAMYLCASSLPGQGKLFFGSGTQLSVL.

This clone was detected a few times. The chain combines TRBV5-1 with TRBJ2-3, with 11 bases identical to TRBD1. This CDR3 has 15 amino acids. Germline V gene lookup returns CDR1 SGHRS and CDR2 YFSETQ. The junction had 5 bases not matched to a gene; V was cut back by 3 bases and J by 5 bases. The CDR3 nucleotides read TGCGCCAGCAGCTCCGGGACAGGGGGTATAGATACGCAGTATTTT. This sequence encodes CASSSGTGGIDTQYF.

V is TRBV6-5 and J is TRBJ1-1; possibly TRBD1 for D (6 bases). V lost 2 bases and J 2 bases, leaving 9 bases between the germline ends. Germline assignment: CDR1 MNHEY and CDR2 SVGAGI. The CDR3 covers 14 residues. The CDR3 DNA reads as TGTGCCAGCAGTTACCAGGGGATTAACACTGAAGCTTTCTTT. It is translated as CASSYQGINTEAFF.

The chain joins TRBV11-2 to TRBJ2-5; D unresolved. The tail of the sequence fits TRBJ2-7 better, so the J call may be wrong. Germline CDR1 SGHAT, CDR2 FQNNGV. CDR3 length equals 13 residues. CDR3 bases: TGTGCCAGCAGCTTTTTGGCCGCCTACGAGCAGTACTTC. The encoded protein is CASSFLAAYEQYF.

The chain has TRBV16 and TRBJ2-7; D is unclear. The length of the CDR3 is 14 residues. Trimming pared 0 bases from V and 7 bases from J, leaving 13 bases between. Germline assignment: CDR1 KGHSY and CDR2 FQNENV. This chain's CDR3 is CASSQSKGAHEQYF. As DNA, the CDR3 is TGTGCCAGCAGCCAATCGAAGGGCGCGCATGAGCAGTACTTC.

The chain employs TRBV29-1 and TRBJ1-1; the D is unclear. Germline values: CDR1 SQVTM, CDR2 ANQGSEA. The CDR3 covers 12 residues. The V end was cut by 3 bases, the J end by 4 bases, with 9 bases between. The CDR3 nucleotides read TGCAGCGTTGATGGAGGGAGCACTGAAGCTTTCTTT. Translated: CSVDGGSTEAFF.